The 22 T cell receptor beta chains in this list originate from one sample, sequenced in a study of OX40 agonist ivuxolimab in advanced cancers. Sequenced by immunoSEQ multiplex PCR; TCRdb stores in-frame clones only, minus some. The sample contains roughly 58,000 clones, more than 85% of which appear only once. Sequenced material: CD4+ or CD8+ T cells sorted from blood, taken in a trial of the OX40 agonist ivuxolimab. The origin of the receptors is an adult with an advanced solid tumor such as melanoma, head and neck, liver or kidney cancer.

The chain couples TRBV25-1 to TRBJ2-7, with 7 bases identical to TRBD1. Germline V gene lookup returns CDR1 MGHDK and CDR2 SYGVNS. This CDR3 spans 17 amino acids. Trimming removed 7 bases from V and 4 bases from J; junction bases left unmatched: 19. The CDR3 DNA sequence: TGTGCCAGCACCCACCTTCCATGTAGGACAGGATTATACGAGCAGTACTTC. Its translation is CASTHLPCRTGLYEQYF.

This chain connects TRBV28 to TRBJ1-1, with D uncertain. The CDR3 loop spans 12 amino acids. Trimming left V 7 bases short and J 4 bases short, with 10 bases between. The V gene's germline CDR1 is MDHEN and CDR2 SYDVKM. CDR3 in amino acids: CASNEFSTEAFF. Here the CDR3 DNA reads TGTGCCAGCAATGAATTTAGCACTGAAGCTTTCTTT.

The chain is built from TRBV10-3 and TRBJ1-2, with 9 bases aligning to TRBD1. The CDR3 totals 14 residues. Germline CDR1 and CDR2: ENHRY and SYGVKD. V lost 9 bases to trimming and J lost 8 bases; unmatched junction nucleotides: 13. The DNA for the CDR3 is TGTGCCATTTACACCGGGACAGGGTTGTACGGCTACACCTTC. This translates into CAIYTGTGLYGYTF.

This sequence joins TRBV9 and TRBJ2-3, with D possibly TRBD2 on 6 matching bases. Germline CDR1 is SGDLS and CDR2 is YYNGEE. Trimming pared 0 bases from V and 6 bases from J, leaving 8 bases between. The CDR3 contains 13 residues. CDR3 nucleotide sequence: TGTGCCAGCAGCGTAGGGGGGGTGGATACGCAGTATTTT. Translation: CASSVGGVDTQYF.

The gene calls are TRBV10-3 and TRBJ2-7; no clear D. V lost 0 bases and J 7 bases, leaving 10 bases between the germline ends. This CDR3 contains 13 residues. CDR1 ENHRY and CDR2 SYGVKD come from the germline V gene. CDR3 DNA: TGTGCCATCAGTGAGTCGGCCCTAGGGGAGCAGTACTTC. Amino acids: CAISESALGEQYF.

The V and J genes are TRBV6-5 and TRBJ2-1; D tentatively fits TRBD1 or TRBD2 (5 bases each). This CDR3 contains 13 residues. The V and J ends lost 6 bases and 10 bases respectively, with 16 bases between them. Germline CDR1 is MNHEY and CDR2 is SVGAGI. CDR3: CASSPGAQREQFF. The DNA of the CDR3 is TGTGCCAGCAGCCCCGGGGCCCAAAGGGAGCAGTTCTTC.

The CDR3 here is CASRPGQIAETQYF. The CDR3 nucleotides read TGTGCCAGCAGACCGGGACAGATTGCGGAGACCCAGTACTTC. This sequence joins TRBV6-6 and TRBJ2-5, with 7 bases lining up with TRBD1. Germline lookup yields CDR1 MNHNY and CDR2 SVGAGI (reference sequence). The CDR3 runs 14 residues. The J segment lost 5 bases and the V segment lost 6 bases, leaving 9 bases of the junction unmatched.

This rearrangement joins TRBV7-2 to TRBJ2-2; 9 bases align to TRBD1. Germline CDR1 is SGHTA and CDR2 is FQGNSA. The CDR3 is 16 amino acids. V shed 5 bases, J shed 3 bases, and the junction held 7 bases outside the gene matches. The CDR3: CASSLTGGGYTGELFF. The CDR3 bases are TGTGCCAGCAGCCTCACAGGGGGCGGATACACCGGGGAGCTGTTTTTT.

This chain joins TRBV5-1 and TRBJ1-1; D possibly corresponds to TRBD1 (5 bases). This CDR3 has 14 residues. V lost 0 bases to trimming and J lost 7 bases, with 13 bases between them. CDR1 and CDR2 from the germline V gene are SGHRS and YFSETQ. The CDR3 spells CASSLAKGAGEAFF. CDR3 in DNA: TGCGCCAGCAGCTTGGCCAAAGGGGCAGGTGAAGCTTTCTTT.

The chain employs TRBV11-2 and TRBJ2-7; TRBD2 might be the D (6 bases). Germline V CDR1 and CDR2: SGHAT, FQNNGV. Trimming removed 0 bases from V and 0 bases from J, with 15 bases in between. This CDR3 is built from 17 residues. The CDR3 is CASSLDGAGLFSYEQYF. The CDR3 region has the DNA TGTGCCAGCAGCTTAGATGGAGCGGGTCTGTTCTCCTACGAGCAGTACTTC.

This clone turned up a few times. This rearrangement joins TRBV5-4 to TRBJ1-5; perhaps TRBD1 as D (6 bases). This CDR3 has 14 residues. Germline V gene sequence: CDR1 SGHNT, CDR2 YYREEE (reference sequence). Trimming stripped 2 bases from V and 3 bases from J, with 9 bases between. The DNA for the CDR3 is TGTGCCAGCAGCTTACAGGGTGACAATCAGCCCCAGCATTTT. Translation gives CASSLQGDNQPQHF. The whole variable domain, remainder taken from reference TRBV5-4 and TRBJ1-5, is ETGVTQSPTHLIKTRGQQVTLRCSSQSGHNTVSWYQQALGQGPQFIFQYYREEENGRGNFPPRFSGLQFPNYSSELNVNALELDDSALYLCASSLQGDNQPQHFGDGTRLSIL.

The chain is built from TRBV28 and TRBJ1-4; D is unclear. This CDR3 is built from 15 residues. Trimming took off 4 bases at V and 5 bases at J, with 14 bases between the two ends. Germline V lookup: CDR1 MDHEN, CDR2 SYDVKM. Written as DNA, the CDR3 is TGTGCCAGCAGTTCCCCAGGCGCATTCAATGAAAAACTGTTTTTT. Translation gives CASSSPGAFNEKLFF.

This clone occurred once. The rearrangement joins TRBV11-2 to TRBJ2-3, with TRBD2 matching over 7 bases. Germline V CDR1 and CDR2: SGHAT, FQNNGV. J lost 3 bases, V lost 5 bases, and 5 bases had no gene match. There are 14 residues in the CDR3. The CDR3 spells CASSLMGGTDTQYF. In DNA form, the CDR3 reads TGTGCCAGCAGCCTCATGGGGGGGACAGATACGCAGTATTTT.

J is TRBJ1-2 and V is TRBV11-3; 7 positions match TRBD1. Trimming removed 5 bases from V and 6 bases from J; junction bases left unmatched: 9. Germline V gene data show CDR1 as SGHNT and CDR2 as YENEEA. The CDR3 runs 14 residues. CDR3 sequence (DNA): TGTGCCAGCAGCCTAAAGACAGGGTGGGATGGCTACACCTTC. Residues: CASSLKTGWDGYTF.

The chain couples TRBV14 to TRBJ2-1, with 10 nucleotides matching TRBD2. The CDR3 consists of 16 residues. V lost 0 bases to trimming and J lost 8 bases; unmatched junction nucleotides: 7. Germline V lookup: CDR1 SGHDN, CDR2 FVKESK. CDR3 in amino acids: CASSQEWASGGYEQFF. The CDR3 nucleotides are TGTGCCAGCAGCCAAGAGTGGGCTAGCGGGGGTTATGAGCAGTTCTTC. The complete variable domain, with remaining parts taken from reference TRBV14 and TRBJ2-1, reads EAGVTQFPSHSVIEKGQTVTLRCDPISGHDNLYWYRRVMGKEIKFLLHFVKESKQDESGMPNNRFLAERTGGTYSTLKVQPAELEDSGVYFCASSQEWASGGYEQFFGPGTRLTVL.

The CDR3 sequence: CASWIAVGEQYF. CDR3 DNA sequence: TGCGCCTCCTGGATAGCGGTAGGCGAGCAGTACTTC. The chain has TRBV5-1 and TRBJ2-7; perhaps TRBD2 as D (6 bases). Per the germline V gene, CDR1 is SGHRS and CDR2 is YFSETQ. This CDR3 is built from 12 residues. Trimming removed 10 bases at V and 6 bases at J, with 17 bases between.

The CDR3 DNA is TGTGCCAGCCAGAGAGGGGAAAATCAGCCCCAGCATTTT. As protein: CASQRGENQPQHF. This chain links TRBV6-1 with TRBJ1-5, with D possibly TRBD1 on 5 matching bases. The CDR3 has 13 amino acids. V lost 8 bases to trimming and J lost 4 bases, with 12 bases between them. CDR1 and CDR2 (germline): MNHNS, SASEGT.

V is TRBV6-5 and J is TRBJ2-7; 9 bases map to TRBD1. Germline values: CDR1 MNHEY, CDR2 SVGAGI. The CDR3 loop spans 15 amino acids. V lost 4 bases and J lost 3; bases outside the gene matches: 7. The chain's CDR3 is CASSFDLTGGYEQYF. DNA for the CDR3: TGTGCCAGCAGTTTCGACTTGACAGGGGGCTACGAGCAGTACTTC.

The chain joins TRBV10-1 to TRBJ1-4; D gene unclear. Germline V gene sequence: CDR1 WNHNN, CDR2 SYGVQD (reference sequence). The CDR3 runs 16 residues. V lost 11 bases to trimming and J lost 4 bases, with 23 bases between them. This chain's CDR3 is CAFGRRLLAGNEKLFF. Written as DNA, the CDR3 is TGCGCCTTTGGAAGGAGATTACTTGCAGGTAATGAAAAACTGTTTTTT.

In its sample, this clone was seen a few times. J is TRBJ2-5 and V is TRBV5-1; 7 bases match TRBD2. This CDR3 is built from 13 residues. The germline CDR1 and CDR2 sequences are SGHRS and YFSETQ. V gave up 4 bases and J gave up 5 bases; unmatched junction bases: 5. CDR3 sequence (DNA): TGCGCCAGCAGCAGGGAGGGTCGGGAGACCCAGTACTTC. Encoded protein: CASSREGRETQYF.

The chain combines TRBV27 with TRBJ2-7; TRBD1 aligns across 7 bases. CDR3 length: 11 residues. V lost 8 bases, J lost 3 bases, and 1 base stayed unmatched. Germline V gene sequence: CDR1 MNHEY, CDR2 SMNVEV (reference sequence). The CDR3 nucleotides are TGTGCCAGCCGACAGGGCTACGAGCAGTACTTC. This encodes CASRQGYEQYF.

The CDR3 loop is CASSPGALYSYEQYF. DNA for the CDR3: TGTGCCAGCAGCCCGGGGGCGCTCTACTCCTACGAGCAGTACTTC. This chain connects TRBV9 to TRBJ2-7; D assignment may be TRBD1 or TRBD2 (6 bases each). Germline V gene sequence: CDR1 SGDLS, CDR2 YYNGEE. The CDR3 contains 15 residues. Deletions cut 4 bases from V and 0 bases from J, with 14 bases between. Drawing the rest from reference TRBV9 and TRBJ2-7, the complete variable domain is DSGVTQTPKHLITATGQRVTLRCSPRSGDLSVYWYQQSLDQGLQFLIQYYNGEERAKGNILERFSAQQFPDLHSELNLSSLELGDSALYFCASSPGALYSYEQYFGPGTRLTVT.